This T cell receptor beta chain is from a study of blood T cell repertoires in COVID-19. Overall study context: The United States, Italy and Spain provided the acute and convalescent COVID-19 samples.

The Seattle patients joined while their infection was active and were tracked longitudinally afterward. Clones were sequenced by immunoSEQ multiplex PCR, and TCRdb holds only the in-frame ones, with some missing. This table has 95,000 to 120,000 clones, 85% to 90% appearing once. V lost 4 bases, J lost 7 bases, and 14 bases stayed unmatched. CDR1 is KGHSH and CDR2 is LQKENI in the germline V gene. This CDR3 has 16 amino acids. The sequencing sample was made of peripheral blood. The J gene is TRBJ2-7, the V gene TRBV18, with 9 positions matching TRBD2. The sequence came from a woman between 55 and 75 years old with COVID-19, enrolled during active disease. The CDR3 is CASSLSSGDFLREQYF. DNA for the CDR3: TGTGCCAGCTCACTTTCTAGCGGGGACTTCTTGAGGGAGCAGTACTTC.